The 20 T cell receptor beta chains listed next were all sequenced from one sample in a study of shared clonotypes between healthy human individuals. Clones were sequenced by immunoSEQ multiplex PCR, and TCRdb holds only the in-frame ones, with some missing. The sample has 2,500,000 or so clones; around nine tenths are singletons. The material sequenced was naive CD4+ T cells sorted from blood. The subset here: CD45RA+ positively selected. These receptors came from a young man in good health.

This clone was observed once. The chain couples TRBV5-1 to TRBJ1-2, with D possibly TRBD1 on 5 matching bases. CDR1 is SGHRS, CDR2 YFSETQ, per germline. V lost 4 bases to trimming and J lost 8 bases, with 21 bases between them. The CDR3 spans 15 residues. The CDR3 sequence: CASSPPMAGSGGYTF. The DNA for the CDR3 is TGCGCCAGCAGCCCCCCCATGGCAGGGTCGGGAGGCTACACCTTC.

The chain carries TRBV7-6 and TRBJ1-4; weak D call: TRBD1 (5 bases). Trimming left V 6 bases short and J 7 bases short, with 21 bases between. CDR3 length equals 16 residues. CDR1 and CDR2 (germline): SGHVS, FNYEAQ. In DNA, the CDR3 is TGTGCCAGCAGTCTAGGGACCGGGACCAGTACTGAAAAACTGTTTTTT. It codes for CASSLGTGTSTEKLFF.

This sequence joins TRBV5-6 and TRBJ1-4; 10 bases are shared with TRBD1. The CDR3 contains 16 residues. The V gene's germline CDR1 is SGHDT and CDR2 YYEEEE. V shed 5 bases, J shed 6 bases, and the junction held 10 bases outside the gene matches. CDR3 sequence (DNA): TGTGCCAGCAGTCTACTGGACGGGACAGGGGATGAAAAACTGTTTTTT. Encoded protein: CASSLLDGTGDEKLFF.

The chain combines TRBV10-1 with TRBJ2-2; 10 bases align to TRBD2. Germline assignment: CDR1 WNHNN and CDR2 SYGVQD (reference sequence). The CDR3 covers 16 residues. V lost 3 bases to trimming and J lost 7 bases; unmatched junction nucleotides: 8. CDR3 DNA: TGCGCCAGCAGTGAACAAGCGGGAGGGGTTTTCGGGGAGCTGTTTTTT. Protein: CASSEQAGGVFGELFF.

V and J are TRBV7-2 and TRBJ1-1, with D possibly matching TRBD1 (6 bases). This CDR3 contains 13 residues. V was pared by 2 bases and J by 6 bases, with 10 bases between. Germline V gene data show CDR1 as SGHTA and CDR2 as FQGNSA. CDR3 in amino acids: CASSLYWGPEAFF. The CDR3 DNA reads as TGTGCCAGCAGCTTATACTGGGGGCCTGAAGCTTTCTTT.

The gene calls are TRBV7-9 and TRBJ2-5, with D possibly being TRBD1 (5 bases). CDR3 size: 15 residues. V was pared by 1 base and J by 1 base, with 10 bases between. Germline V CDR1 and CDR2: SEHNR, FQNEAQ (reference sequence). This chain's CDR3 is CASSLEYRIQETQYF. As DNA, the CDR3 is TGTGCCAGCAGCTTAGAGTACAGGATCCAAGAGACCCAGTACTTC.

Only one count was recorded for this clone. The chain couples TRBV2 to TRBJ2-7; D call uncertain. Trimming stripped 6 bases from V and 3 bases from J, with 9 bases between. CDR1 is SNHLY, CDR2 FYNNEI, per germline. This CDR3 contains 12 residues. CDR3 sequence: CASRPTHYEQYF. In DNA, the CDR3 is TGTGCCAGCAGGCCTACCCACTACGAGCAGTACTTC.

The chain joins TRBV5-1 to TRBJ2-2; 10 bases are shared with TRBD2. The CDR3 extends over 16 amino acids. In germline, CDR1 is SGHRS, CDR2 YFSETQ. V lost 4 bases to trimming and J lost 0 bases; unmatched junction nucleotides: 3. CDR3 sequence reads: CASSKGLAANTGELFF. CDR3 DNA sequence: TGCGCCAGCAGCAAAGGACTAGCGGCGAACACCGGGGAGCTGTTTTTT.

The chain combines TRBV15 with TRBJ1-2, with TRBD1 matching over 8 bases. Germline CDR1 reads LNHNV; CDR2 reads YYDKDF (reference sequence). The CDR3 is 15 residues long. V was pared by 7 bases and J by 8 bases, with 15 bases of the junction left unmatched. The chain's CDR3 is CATTPEGQGARGYTF. For the CDR3, the DNA is TGTGCCACCACCCCGGAGGGGCAGGGGGCAAGGGGCTACACCTTC.

The J gene is TRBJ1-1, the V gene TRBV29-1; 11 positions agree with TRBD1. The V and J ends lost 6 bases and 1 base, in that order; junction bases with no gene match: 7. The germline V gene has CDR1 SQVTM and CDR2 ANQGSEA. There are 15 residues in the CDR3. This CDR3 is CSVRGQGGENTEAFF. The CDR3 nucleotides read TGCAGCGTGAGGGGACAGGGGGGTGAGAACACTGAAGCTTTCTTT.

The chain has TRBV5-6 and TRBJ2-7; 12 nucleotides agree with TRBD1. With V trimmed by 4 bases and J by 0 bases, 5 bases remained unmatched. The CDR3 totals 16 residues. The germline gives CDR1 SGHDT, CDR2 YYEEEE. Written as DNA, the CDR3 is TGTGCCAGCAGCCCAGCGGGACAGGGGGCCTCCTACGAGCAGTACTTC. It codes for CASSPAGQGASYEQYF.

The chain has TRBV6-5 and TRBJ2-7; TRBD1 matches 10 bases. CDR1 is MNHEY, CDR2 SVGAGI, per germline. Losses at the gene ends were 10 bases for V and 6 bases for J; bases not matched to a gene: 9. CDR3 length equals 13 residues. The CDR3 DNA sequence: TGTGCCACGCACCGGGACAGGGGTTCCGAGCAGTACTTC. It specifies CATHRDRGSEQYF.

The rearrangement links TRBV9 to TRBJ1-1; 10 bases are a match to TRBD1. Germline V gene data show CDR1 as SGDLS and CDR2 as YYNGEE. With 2 bases clipped from V and 10 bases from J, the junction kept 2 bases outside the gene matches. This CDR3 has 12 residues. The CDR3 reads CASSVDRGPAFF. CDR3 DNA sequence: TGTGCCAGCAGCGTCGACAGGGGGCCAGCTTTCTTT. Full variable domain (outside the CDR3, taken from reference TRBV9 and TRBJ1-1): DSGVTQTPKHLITATGQRVTLRCSPRSGDLSVYWYQQSLDQGLQFLIQYYNGEERAKGNILERFSAQQFPDLHSELNLSSLELGDSALYFCASSVDRGPAFFGQGTRLTVV.

The chain recombines TRBV9 with TRBJ1-2; TRBD1 matches 7 bases. The length of the CDR3 is 13 residues. Per germline, CDR1 SGDLS and CDR2 YYNGEE. Trimming removed 4 bases from V and 3 bases from J; junction bases left unmatched: 3. The CDR3 sequence is CASSLTGYYGYTF. The CDR3 nucleotides read TGTGCCAGCAGCCTGACAGGGTACTATGGCTACACCTTC.

V usage is TRBV2 and J usage is TRBJ2-5; 7 bases fit TRBD2. V was pared by 6 bases and J by 14 bases, with 15 bases of the junction left unmatched. The CDR3 loop spans 13 amino acids. Germline lookup yields CDR1 SNHLY and CDR2 FYNNEI. CDR3 residues: CASRATSVWTSYF. The DNA of the CDR3 is TGTGCCAGCAGGGCAACTAGCGTTTGGACCTCCTACTTC.

V and J are TRBV5-1 and TRBJ2-5; TRBD1 is a possible D gene (6 bases). Looked up from germline, CDR1 is SGHRS and CDR2 is YFSETQ. Deletions cut 4 bases from V and 5 bases from J, with 24 bases between. CDR3 size: 17 residues. CDR3 in DNA: TGCGCCAGCAGCCCCCCCGGACAGATCTTTAGCTACGAGACCCAGTACTTC. Translated, it gives CASSPPGQIFSYETQYF. The full variable domain, its missing parts supplied by reference TRBV5-1 and TRBJ2-5, is KAGVTQTPRYLIKTRGQQVTLSCSPISGHRSVSWYQQTPGQGLQFLFEYFSETQRNKGNFPGRFSGRQFSNSRSEMNVSTLELGDSALYLCASSPPGQIFSYETQYFGPGTRLLVL.

The V call is TRBV6-6, the J call TRBJ2-7; 11 positions match TRBD2. The V segment lost 6 bases and the J segment 6 bases; nucleotides outside the gene matches: 7. The germline CDR1 and CDR2 sequences are MNHNY and SVGAGI (reference sequence). The CDR3 is 14 amino acids. The CDR3 loop reads CASRPTSGISEQYF. The CDR3 nucleotides are TGTGCCAGCAGGCCGACTAGCGGGATCAGCGAGCAGTACTTC.

This chain connects TRBV10-3 to TRBJ2-6; no definite D call. Per germline, CDR1 ENHRY and CDR2 SYGVKD. The CDR3 totals 16 residues. Trimming shortened V by 4 bases and J by 3 bases, and 13 bases separated the two germline ends. As DNA, the CDR3 is TGTGCCATCAGTGTCCTACAGAGCTATGGGGCCAACGTCCTGACTTTC. Translating gives CAISVLQSYGANVLTF.

The chain combines TRBV28 with TRBJ2-2; D uncertain. Trimming cost V 5 bases and J 8 bases, with 9 bases left between them. The CDR3 is made up of 12 amino acids. CDR1 MDHEN and CDR2 SYDVKM come from the germline V gene. The CDR3 DNA sequence: TGTGCCAGCAGTCCCGTTGTGGGGGAGCTGTTTTTT. This codes for CASSPVVGELFF.

The chain joins TRBV29-1 to TRBJ2-1; 14 bases map to TRBD2. The CDR3 is 13 amino acids. J was trimmed by 7 bases and V by 8 bases; bases with no gene match: 4. Germline CDR1 and CDR2: SQVTM and ANQGSEA. CDR3 sequence: CSSRLAGGNEQFF. In DNA, the CDR3 is TGCAGCTCTCGACTAGCGGGGGGGAATGAGCAGTTCTTC.